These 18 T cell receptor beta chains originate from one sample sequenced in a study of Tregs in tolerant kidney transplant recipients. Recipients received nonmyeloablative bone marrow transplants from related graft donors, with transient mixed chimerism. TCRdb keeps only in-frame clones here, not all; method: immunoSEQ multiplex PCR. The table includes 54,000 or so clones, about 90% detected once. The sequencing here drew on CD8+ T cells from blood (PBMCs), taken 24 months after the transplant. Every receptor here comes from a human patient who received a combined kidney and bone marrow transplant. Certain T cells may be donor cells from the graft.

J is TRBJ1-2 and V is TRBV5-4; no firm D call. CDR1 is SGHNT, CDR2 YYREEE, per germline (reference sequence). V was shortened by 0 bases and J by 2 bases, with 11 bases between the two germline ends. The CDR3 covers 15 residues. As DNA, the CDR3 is TGTGCCAGCAGCTTGGAACACCCAGGAAACTATGGCTACACCTTC. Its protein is CASSLEHPGNYGYTF.

CDR3 DNA: TGTGCCAGCAGCTTGGCAGAACCTGGAAACACCATATATTTT. It encodes CASSLAEPGNTIYF. The chain is built from TRBV7-9 and TRBJ1-3; D gene unclear. Germline V gives CDR1 SEHNR, CDR2 FQNEAQ (reference sequence). Trimming stripped 3 bases from V and 2 bases from J, with 8 bases between. CDR3 length equals 14 residues.

The CDR3 DNA sequence: TGTGCCAGCAGTGAAACAGGGCCTTTCTATGGCTACACCTTC. Protein sequence: CASSETGPFYGYTF. The chain employs TRBV6-5 and TRBJ1-2; TRBD1 might be the D (6 bases). Germline values: CDR1 MNHEY, CDR2 SVGAGI. V lost 5 bases and J lost 4, with 14 bases in between. This CDR3 is 14 amino acids long.

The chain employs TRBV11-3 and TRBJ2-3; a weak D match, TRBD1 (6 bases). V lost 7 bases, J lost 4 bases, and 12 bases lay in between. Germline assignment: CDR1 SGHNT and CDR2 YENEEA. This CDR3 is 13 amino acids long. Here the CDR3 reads CASIQQGSDTQYF. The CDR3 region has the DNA TGTGCCAGCATCCAACAGGGATCAGATACGCAGTATTTT.

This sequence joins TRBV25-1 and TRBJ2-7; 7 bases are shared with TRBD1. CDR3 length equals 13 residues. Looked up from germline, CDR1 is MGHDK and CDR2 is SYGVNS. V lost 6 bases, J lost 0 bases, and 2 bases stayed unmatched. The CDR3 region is CASRTGTSYEQYF. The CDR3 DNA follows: TGTGCCAGCAGGACAGGGACCTCCTACGAGCAGTACTTC.

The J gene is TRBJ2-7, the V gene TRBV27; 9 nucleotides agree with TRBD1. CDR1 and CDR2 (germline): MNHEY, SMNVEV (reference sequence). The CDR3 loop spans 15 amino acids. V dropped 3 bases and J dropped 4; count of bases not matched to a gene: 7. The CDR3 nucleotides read TGTGCCAGCAGTTTCTCCGGGACAGGGATGTACGAGCAGTACTTC. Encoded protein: CASSFSGTGMYEQYF.

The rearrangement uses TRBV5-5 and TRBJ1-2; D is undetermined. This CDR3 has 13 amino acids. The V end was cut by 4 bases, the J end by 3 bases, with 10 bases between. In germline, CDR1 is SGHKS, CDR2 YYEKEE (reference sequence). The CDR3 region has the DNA TGTGCCAGCAGCCCATCAGCGTACTATGGCTACACCTTC. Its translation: CASSPSAYYGYTF.

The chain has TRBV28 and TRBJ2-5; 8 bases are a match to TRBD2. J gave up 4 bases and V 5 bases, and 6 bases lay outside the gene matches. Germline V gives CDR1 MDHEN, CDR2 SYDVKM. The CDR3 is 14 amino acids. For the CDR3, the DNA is TGTGCCAGCAGTCCCGGGGGGGAGGGAGAGACCCAGTACTTC. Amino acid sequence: CASSPGGEGETQYF.

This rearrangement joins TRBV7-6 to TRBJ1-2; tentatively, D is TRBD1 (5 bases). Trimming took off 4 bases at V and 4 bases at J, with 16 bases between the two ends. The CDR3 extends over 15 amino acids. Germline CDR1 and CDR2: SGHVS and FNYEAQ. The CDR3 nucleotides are TGTGCCAGCAGCTCAGGGAACCCCTCCCGCTATGGCTACACCTTC. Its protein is CASSSGNPSRYGYTF.

The CDR3 DNA follows: TGTGCCAGCAGTCGCGACAGGGGTACAGATACGCAGTATTTT. Protein product: CASSRDRGTDTQYF. This chain joins TRBV27 and TRBJ2-3; 8 bases fit TRBD1. The CDR3 loop spans 14 amino acids. The germline gives CDR1 MNHEY, CDR2 SMNVEV (reference sequence). V gave up 5 bases and J gave up 3 bases; unmatched junction bases: 4.

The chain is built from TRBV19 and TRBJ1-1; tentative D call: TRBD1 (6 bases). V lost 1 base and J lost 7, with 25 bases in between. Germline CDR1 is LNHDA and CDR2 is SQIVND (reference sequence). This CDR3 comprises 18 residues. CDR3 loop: CASSIGSSRTALRGEAFF. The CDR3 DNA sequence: TGTGCCAGTAGTATAGGGTCCTCGAGGACAGCCCTTCGGGGTGAAGCTTTCTTT.

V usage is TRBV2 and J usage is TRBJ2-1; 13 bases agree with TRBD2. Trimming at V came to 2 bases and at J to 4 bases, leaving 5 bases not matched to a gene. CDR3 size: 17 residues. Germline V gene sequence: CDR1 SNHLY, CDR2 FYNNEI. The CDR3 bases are TGTGCCAGCAGTGAAAGCACTAGCGGGAGGGTGTACAATGAGCAGTTCTTC. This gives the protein CASSESTSGRVYNEQFF.

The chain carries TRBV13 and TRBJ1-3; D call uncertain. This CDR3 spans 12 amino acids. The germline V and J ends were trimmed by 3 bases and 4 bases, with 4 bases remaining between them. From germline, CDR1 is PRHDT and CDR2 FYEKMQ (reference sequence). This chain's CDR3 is CASSFLGNTIYF. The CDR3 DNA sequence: TGTGCCAGCAGCTTCTTAGGAAACACCATATATTTT.

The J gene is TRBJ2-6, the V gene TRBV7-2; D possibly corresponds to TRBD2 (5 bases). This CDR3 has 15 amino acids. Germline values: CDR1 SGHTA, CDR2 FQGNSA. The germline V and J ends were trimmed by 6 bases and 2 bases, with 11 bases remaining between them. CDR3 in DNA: TGTGCCAGCAGGTCCCCCGGGGCTGGGGCCAACGTCCTGACTTTC. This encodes CASRSPGAGANVLTF.

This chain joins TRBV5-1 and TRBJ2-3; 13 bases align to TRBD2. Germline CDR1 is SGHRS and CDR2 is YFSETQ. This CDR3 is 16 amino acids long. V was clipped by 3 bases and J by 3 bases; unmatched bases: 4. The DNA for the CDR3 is TGCGCCAGCAGCTCTTGGACTAGCGGGAGAACAGATACGCAGTATTTT. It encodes CASSSWTSGRTDTQYF.

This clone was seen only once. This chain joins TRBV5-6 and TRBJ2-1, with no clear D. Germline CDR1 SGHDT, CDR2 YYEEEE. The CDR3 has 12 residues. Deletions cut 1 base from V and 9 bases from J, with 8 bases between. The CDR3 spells CASSLLSSEQFF. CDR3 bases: TGTGCCAGCAGCTTGTTGAGCTCTGAGCAGTTCTTC.

CDR3 DNA: TGTGCCAGCAGCGTAGTCCCAGGTTACGAGCAGTACTTC. Amino acids: CASSVVPGYEQYF. V and J are TRBV9 and TRBJ2-7; D is unclear. Germline assignment: CDR1 SGDLS and CDR2 YYNGEE. Trimming cost V 0 bases and J 4 bases, with 8 bases left between them. This CDR3 is 13 amino acids long.

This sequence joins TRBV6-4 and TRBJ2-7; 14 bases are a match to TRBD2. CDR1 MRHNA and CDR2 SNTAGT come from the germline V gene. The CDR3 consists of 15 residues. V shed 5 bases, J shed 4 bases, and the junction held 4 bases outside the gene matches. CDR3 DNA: TGTGCCAGCAGTCCGACTAGCGGGGGGGAATACGAGCAGTACTTC. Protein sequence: CASSPTSGGEYEQYF.